These 25 T cell receptor beta chains originate from one sample sequenced in a study of CD8+CD57+ T cells in acquired aplastic anemia. Genomic DNA constituted the template upon which TCR beta VDJ and CDR3 profiling was performed. TCRdb re-called the reads with MiXCR, one entry per CDR3 protein. This table has about 190,000 distinct CDR3 sequences, around 50% appearing once. Material: sorted CD4+, CD8+, or CD8+CD57+ T cells (not recorded which) from PBMCs. These receptors came from a human donor in good health, serving as a control.

This clonotype was found many times. This rearrangement joins TRBV9 to TRBJ1-3, with a tentative D call TRBD1 (5 bases). Trimming removed 3 bases at V and 4 bases at J, with 11 bases between. Germline V lookup: CDR1 SGDLS, CDR2 YYNGEE. The CDR3 is 14 residues long. In DNA, the CDR3 is TGTGCCAGCAGCGACAGGTCCGGAGGAAACACCATATATTTT. It translates to CASSDRSGGNTIYF.

This clonotype has a count of ten or more. The J gene is TRBJ2-2, the V gene TRBV6-6; TRBD1 agrees at 7 bases. Unmatched junction bases numbered 5, after V lost 6 bases and J lost 4 bases. There are 14 residues in the CDR3. CDR1 MNHNY and CDR2 SVGAGI come from the germline V gene (reference sequence). Here the CDR3 DNA reads TGTGCCAGCAGCCGGGACAGCTCCACCGGGGAGCTGTTTTTT. Encoded protein: CASSRDSSTGELFF.

This clonotype has just one count. V usage is TRBV15 and J usage is TRBJ2-7; D is ambiguous. The CDR3 has 12 residues. V was cut by 7 bases and J by 3 bases, with 10 bases left in between. Germline V gene lookup returns CDR1 LNHNV and CDR2 YYDKDF (reference sequence). Here the CDR3 DNA reads TGTGCCACCATCTGGCCCCACTACGAGCAGTACTTC. Encoded protein: CATIWPHYEQYF.

This clonotype showed up just once. The V call is TRBV2, the J call TRBJ2-5; 10 bases map to TRBD2. CDR3 length equals 14 residues. J lost 3 bases, V lost 5 bases, and 3 bases had no gene match. Per germline, CDR1 SNHLY and CDR2 FYNNEI. The CDR3 sequence is CASSSGGVEETQYF. The CDR3 nucleotides read TGTGCCAGCAGTAGCGGGGGGGTGGAAGAGACCCAGTACTTC.

V gene TRBV2 combines with J gene TRBJ2-7; 12 bases line up with TRBD1. Losses at the gene ends were 6 bases for V and 2 bases for J; bases not matched to a gene: 5. Germline V gene lookup returns CDR1 SNHLY and CDR2 FYNNEI. The CDR3 runs 15 residues. The CDR3 here is CASSWGTGGTYEQYF. The CDR3 coding sequence is TGTGCCAGCAGCTGGGGGACAGGGGGCACCTACGAGCAGTACTTC.

The chain uses TRBV7-3 and TRBJ2-5; 7 bases are shared with TRBD2. The CDR3 has 15 residues. V lost 1 base and J lost 5; bases outside the gene matches: 7. Germline CDR1 is SGHTA and CDR2 is FQGTGA. The CDR3 nucleotides are TGTGCCAGCAGCTTAAAGCGTGGGAGGGTTGAGACCCAGTACTTC. Translation: CASSLKRGRVETQYF.

Many counts were recorded for this clonotype. The V and J genes are TRBV27 and TRBJ2-1; D uncertain. V lost 3 bases to trimming and J lost 5 bases, with 8 bases between them. From germline, CDR1 is MNHEY and CDR2 SMNVEV (reference sequence). The CDR3 sequence is 13 residues long. The CDR3: CASSFERHNEQFF. The DNA of the CDR3 is TGTGCCAGCAGTTTTGAACGGCACAATGAGCAGTTCTTC.

Of note for this clonotype: This may be a read error: a much more frequent sequence differs by one nucleotide. The chain links TRBV7-2 to TRBJ2-1; 9 bases are a match to TRBD1. Germline V gives CDR1 SGHTA, CDR2 FQGNSA. This CDR3 has 15 amino acids. The ends lost 8 bases at V and 6 bases at J; junction bases unmatched: 11. In nucleotides, the CDR3 is TGTGCCAGCGGGCGGGACAGGGTTATCTCCAATGAGCAGTTCTTC. It yields the protein CASGRDRVISNEQFF.

J is TRBJ1-2 and V is TRBV29-1; possible D gene TRBD1, 6 bases. Per germline, CDR1 SQVTM and CDR2 ANQGSEA. The CDR3 consists of 14 residues. Trimming cost V 2 bases and J 0 bases, with 10 bases left between them. The CDR3 region has the DNA TGCAGCGTTGAAAGGGGGTCTTCTAACTATGGCTACACCTTC. It yields the protein CSVERGSSNYGYTF.

This chain connects TRBV7-9 to TRBJ2-1, with a tentative D call TRBD1 (5 bases). Germline V gives CDR1 SEHNR, CDR2 FQNEAQ (reference sequence). This CDR3 has 15 amino acids. Trimming took 4 bases from V and 3 from J, leaving 13 bases between them. CDR3 residues: CASSSQENNYNEQFF. The CDR3 region has the DNA TGTGCCAGCAGCTCACAGGAAAATAACTACAATGAGCAGTTCTTC.

The V and J genes are TRBV15 and TRBJ1-5; D gene ambiguous. Germline loops: CDR1 LNHNV, CDR2 YYDKDF (reference sequence). Trimming stripped 0 bases from V and 7 bases from J, with 7 bases between. The CDR3 spans 13 residues. The CDR3: CATSREQRQPQHF. The CDR3 nucleotides read TGTGCCACCAGCAGAGAGCAGAGGCAGCCCCAGCATTTT.

CDR3 sequence reads: CASSSGVGYTF. CDR3 DNA sequence: TGTGCCAGTAGTAGTGGAGTTGGCTACACCTTC. The chain couples TRBV19 to TRBJ1-2; the D is unclear. The V gene's germline CDR1 is LNHDA and CDR2 SQIVND (reference sequence). The CDR3 extends over 11 amino acids. V lost 4 bases to trimming and J lost 7 bases, with 7 bases between them.

This clonotype has ten or more counts. This chain joins TRBV20-1 and TRBJ2-5; 10 bases align to TRBD2. The germline V gene has CDR1 DFQATT and CDR2 SNEGSKA (reference sequence). V lost 4 bases to trimming and J lost 2 bases; unmatched junction nucleotides: 4. The CDR3 is 14 residues long. CDR3 bases: TGCAGTGCTACTAGCGGGGGAAAACAAGAGACCCAGTACTTC. Residues: CSATSGGKQETQYF.

This clonotype has at least ten counts. The chain has TRBV7-2 and TRBJ1-2; TRBD1 agrees at 8 bases. Per the germline V gene, CDR1 is SGHTA and CDR2 is FQGNSA. This CDR3 comprises 12 residues. After removal of 5 bases from V and 8 bases from J, the junction contained 4 bases not matched to a gene. The CDR3 reads CASSKDRVGYTF. The CDR3 DNA reads as TGTGCCAGCAGCAAGGACAGGGTGGGCTACACCTTC.

The gene calls are TRBV6-1 and TRBJ1-2; 8 bases agree with TRBD1. V lost 5 bases to trimming and J lost 4 bases; unmatched junction nucleotides: 9. The CDR3 is 15 residues long. The V gene's germline CDR1 is MNHNS and CDR2 SASEGT. The CDR3 DNA is TGTGCCAGCAGTCCGACAGGGGCGTATTCCTATGGCTACACCTTC. As protein: CASSPTGAYSYGYTF.

V is TRBV7-3 and J is TRBJ1-5; no clear D. The CDR3 contains 12 residues. Trimming pared 5 bases from V and 9 bases from J, leaving 11 bases between. Germline V gives CDR1 SGHTA, CDR2 FQGTGA. CDR3 loop: CASSQDRGPQHF. The CDR3 DNA follows: TGTGCCAGCAGCCAAGATCGTGGGCCCCAGCATTTT.

A note on this clonotype: A much more abundant neighbour one base away suggests this may be a read error. V and J are TRBV7-3 and TRBJ2-1; D ambiguous. The CDR3 has 13 residues. Germline assignment: CDR1 SGHTA and CDR2 FQGTGA. Between the trimmed V and J ends, which lost 3 bases and 9 bases, there was a span of 12 bases. In DNA, the CDR3 is TGTGCCAGCAGCTTCAGTAGGAACGGTGAGCAGTTCTTC. This codes for CASSFSRNGEQFF. The full variable domain, in which reference TRBV7-3 and TRBJ2-1 provide the parts outside the CDR3, is GAGVSQTPSNKVTEKGKYVELRCDPISGHTALYWYRQSLGQGPEFLIYFQGTGAADDSGLPNDRFFAVRPEGSVSTLKIQRTERGDSAVYLCASSFSRNGEQFFGPGTRLTVL.

This clonotype turned up a few times. A much larger clone differs by one base, so this may be a read error. The V gene is TRBV5-1, the J gene TRBJ2-5; D remains unclear. Trimming took off 0 bases at V and 1 base at J, with 7 bases between the two ends. The CDR3 covers 14 residues. CDR1 and CDR2 (germline): SGHRS, YFSETQ. The CDR3 DNA sequence: TGCGCCAGCAGCTTGGATCCCAGCCAAGAGACCCAGTACTTC. Encoded protein: CASSLDPSQETQYF.

This sequence joins TRBV19 and TRBJ1-3; D call uncertain. The germline V gene encodes CDR1 LNHDA and CDR2 SQIVND (reference sequence). The CDR3 runs to 12 residues. The germline V and J ends were trimmed by 7 bases and 3 bases, with 7 bases remaining between them. The CDR3 bases are TGTGCCAGTAAGACCGATGGAAACACCATATATTTT. Encoded protein: CASKTDGNTIYF.

As to this clonotype: A clone one base away is much larger, so this may be a read error. The chain has TRBV6-5 and TRBJ2-7; D remains ambiguous. Germline assignment: CDR1 MNHEY and CDR2 SVGAGI. The V and J ends lost 0 bases and 9 bases respectively, with 21 bases between them. The CDR3 runs to 16 residues. The CDR3 sequence is CASSYSIKLPRGGQYF. The CDR3 DNA reads TGTGCCAGCAGTTACTCGATAAAACTACCCCGTGGCGGGCAGTACTTC.

This clonotype was observed many times. The chain is built from TRBV5-1 and TRBJ2-1; no definite D call. V lost 1 base and J 3 bases, leaving 8 bases between the germline ends. The V gene's germline CDR1 is SGHRS and CDR2 YFSETQ. The CDR3 covers 14 residues. The CDR3 here is CASSLRQNYNEQFF. Written as DNA, the CDR3 is TGCGCCAGCAGCTTGAGGCAGAACTACAATGAGCAGTTCTTC.

On this clonotype itself: This is likely a read error, given that the CDR3 carries no conserved phenylalanine or tryptophan at its end. Because the CDR3's place on the DNA is in doubt, the DNA is left out and the CDR3 is given as listed by TCRdb. The gene calls are TRBV9 and TRBJ1-3; TRBD1 is taken as the D call from the table, unchecked against the DNA. CDR1 and CDR2 (germline): SGDLS, YYNGEE. 9 amino acids form the CDR3, both terminal residues included. Here the CDR3 reads CASGQGTNT.

This clonotype was observed many times. V gene TRBV6-2 or TRBV6-3 combines with J gene TRBJ2-3; D is ambiguous. V lost 2 bases and J 3 bases, leaving 9 bases between the germline ends. The CDR3 runs to 14 residues. Germline V CDR1 and CDR2: MNHEY, SVGEGT. CDR3 bases: TGTGCCAGCAGTTACCCTACAGAAACAGATACGCAGTATTTT. Amino acids: CASSYPTETDTQYF.

This clonotype showed up many times. The V and J genes are TRBV20-1 and TRBJ2-1; D is tentatively TRBD1 or TRBD2 (5 bases each). The V and J ends lost 5 bases and 4 bases respectively, with 9 bases between them. CDR1 and CDR2 from the germline V gene are DFQATT and SNEGSKA (reference sequence). The CDR3 has 12 amino acids. The CDR3, as DNA: TGCAGTGCTGCCTGGGGGTACAATGAGCAGTTCTTC. This encodes CSAAWGYNEQFF.

This sequence joins TRBV2 and TRBJ1-2, with TRBD1 identical over 8 bases. V gave up 5 bases and J gave up 6 bases; unmatched junction bases: 5. This CDR3 region has 13 residues. CDR1 and CDR2 from the germline V gene are SNHLY and FYNNEI. The CDR3 DNA follows: TGTGCCAGCAGTCCAGACAGGGGAGATGGCTACACCTTC. It translates to CASSPDRGDGYTF.